Described below is a single T cell receptor beta chain sequence and its context. Libraries were prepared by immunoSEQ multiplex PCR; TCRdb keeps only in-frame clonotypes and omits some of them. The sample lists around 190,000 clones, just over 90% occurring once. V dropped 5 bases and J dropped 6 bases, with 14 bases sitting between them. CDR1 and CDR2 (germline): SGHTA, FQGNSA. This CDR3 is 14 amino acids long. The sample originates from a study of control samples from healthy donors and cancer patients. The TCR was taken from a man aged 25 to 40 in good health. Sequencing used blood. V usage is TRBV7-2 and J usage is TRBJ1-5, with D hard to call. The CDR3 reads CASSPRMEGQPQHF. CDR3 DNA: TGTGCCAGCAGCCCCCGTATGGAAGGTCAGCCCCAGCATTTT.